Given below is one T cell receptor (beta chain) in context. Per germline, CDR1 WNHNN and CDR2 SYGVQD (reference sequence). CDR3 length: 13 amino acids. V lost 11 bases and J lost 6; bases outside the gene matches: 10. These data originate in a study of T cell responses to AZD1222 COVID-19 vaccine. The protocol was immunoSEQ multiplex PCR, while the TCRdb copy is restricted to in-frame clones and leaves out a portion. Here the sample spans 150,000 to 200,000 clones, about 90% being singletons. The chain combines TRBV10-1 with TRBJ1-5; 7 nucleotides align to TRBD1. The TCR comes from an adult who received the AZD1222 COVID-19 vaccine. Material: peripheral blood, obtained 28 days after the second AZD1222 dose. Here the CDR3 reads CARFYRGGQPQHF. The CDR3 DNA reads as TGCGCCCGGTTTTACAGGGGCGGTCAGCCCCAGCATTTT.